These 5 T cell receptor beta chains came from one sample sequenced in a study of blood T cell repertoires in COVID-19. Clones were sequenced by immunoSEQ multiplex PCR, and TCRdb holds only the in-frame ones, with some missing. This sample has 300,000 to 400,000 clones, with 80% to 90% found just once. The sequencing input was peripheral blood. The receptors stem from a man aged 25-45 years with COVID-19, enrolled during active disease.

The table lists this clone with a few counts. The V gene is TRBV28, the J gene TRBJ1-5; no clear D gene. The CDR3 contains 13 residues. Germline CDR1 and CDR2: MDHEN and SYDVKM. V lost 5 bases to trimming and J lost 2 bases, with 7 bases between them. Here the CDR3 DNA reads TGTGCCAGCAGTAAGAGGGGCAATCAGCCCCAGCATTTT. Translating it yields CASSKRGNQPQHF.

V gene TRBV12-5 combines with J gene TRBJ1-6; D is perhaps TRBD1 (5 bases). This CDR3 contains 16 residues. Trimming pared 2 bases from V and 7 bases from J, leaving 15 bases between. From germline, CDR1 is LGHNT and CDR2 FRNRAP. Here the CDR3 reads CASGLSKGRSNSPLHF. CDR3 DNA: TGTGCTAGTGGTTTGTCAAAGGGGCGGTCGAATTCACCCCTCCACTTT.

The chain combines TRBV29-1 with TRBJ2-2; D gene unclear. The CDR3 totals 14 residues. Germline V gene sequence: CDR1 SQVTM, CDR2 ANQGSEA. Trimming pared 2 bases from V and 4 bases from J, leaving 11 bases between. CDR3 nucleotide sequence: TGCAGCGTTGAACAGGTATTCGGCACCGGGGAGCTGTTTTTT. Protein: CSVEQVFGTGELFF.

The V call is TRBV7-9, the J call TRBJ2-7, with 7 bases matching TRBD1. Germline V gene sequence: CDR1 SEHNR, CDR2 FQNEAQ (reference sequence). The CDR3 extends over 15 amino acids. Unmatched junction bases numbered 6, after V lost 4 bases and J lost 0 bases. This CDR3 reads CASSSARTGSYEQYF. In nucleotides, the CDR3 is TGTGCCAGCAGCTCAGCCCGGACAGGCTCCTACGAGCAGTACTTC.

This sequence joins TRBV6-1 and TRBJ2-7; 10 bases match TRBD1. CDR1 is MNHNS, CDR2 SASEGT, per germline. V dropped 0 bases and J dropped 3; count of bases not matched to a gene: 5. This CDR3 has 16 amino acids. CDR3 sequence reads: CASSEAGGQGFYEQYF. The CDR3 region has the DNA TGTGCCAGCAGTGAAGCCGGGGGACAGGGGTTCTACGAGCAGTACTTC.